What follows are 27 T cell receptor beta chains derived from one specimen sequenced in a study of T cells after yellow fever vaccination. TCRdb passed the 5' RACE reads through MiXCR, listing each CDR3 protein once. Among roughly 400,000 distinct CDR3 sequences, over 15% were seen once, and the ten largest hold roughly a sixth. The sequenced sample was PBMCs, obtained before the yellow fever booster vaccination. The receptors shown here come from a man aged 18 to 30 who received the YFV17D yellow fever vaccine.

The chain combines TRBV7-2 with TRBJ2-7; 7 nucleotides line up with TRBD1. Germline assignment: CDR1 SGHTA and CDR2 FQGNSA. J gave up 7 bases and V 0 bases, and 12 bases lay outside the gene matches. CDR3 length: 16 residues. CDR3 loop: CASSLALAGGVREQYF. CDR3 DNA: TGTGCCAGCAGCTTAGCGTTGGCAGGGGGTGTGAGGGAGCAGTACTTC.

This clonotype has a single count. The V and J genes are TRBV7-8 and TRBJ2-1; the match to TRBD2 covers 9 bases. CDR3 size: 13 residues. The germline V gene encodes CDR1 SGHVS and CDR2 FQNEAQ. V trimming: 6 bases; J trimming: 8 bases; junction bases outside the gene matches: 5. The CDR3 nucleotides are TGTGCCAGCAGGTACGGCGGGGGGGATGAGCAGTTCTTC. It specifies CASRYGGGDEQFF.

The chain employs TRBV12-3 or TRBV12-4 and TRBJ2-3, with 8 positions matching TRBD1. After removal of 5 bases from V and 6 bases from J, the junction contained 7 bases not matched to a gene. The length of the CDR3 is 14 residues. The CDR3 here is CASSLRTGRDTQYF. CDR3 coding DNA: TGTGCCAGCAGTCTCCGGACAGGGAGGGATACGCAGTATTTT.

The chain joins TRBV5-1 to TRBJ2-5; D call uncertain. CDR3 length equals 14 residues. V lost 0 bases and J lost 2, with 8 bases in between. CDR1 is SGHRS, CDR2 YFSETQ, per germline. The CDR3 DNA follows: TGCGCCAGCAGCTTGGCCAGCAGTCAAGAGACCCAGTACTTC. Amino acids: CASSLASSQETQYF.

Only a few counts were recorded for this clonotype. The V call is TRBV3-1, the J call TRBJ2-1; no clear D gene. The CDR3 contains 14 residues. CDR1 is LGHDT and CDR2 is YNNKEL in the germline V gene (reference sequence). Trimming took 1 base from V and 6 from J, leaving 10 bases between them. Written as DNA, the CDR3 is TGTGCCAGCAGCCAAGGCGCGGCTAGCAATGAGCAGTTCTTC. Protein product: CASSQGAASNEQFF.

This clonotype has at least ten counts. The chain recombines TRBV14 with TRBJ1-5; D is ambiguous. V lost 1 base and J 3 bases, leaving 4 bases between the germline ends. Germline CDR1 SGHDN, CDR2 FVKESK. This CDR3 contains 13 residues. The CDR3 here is CASSQGPNQPQHF. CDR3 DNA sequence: TGTGCCAGCAGCCAAGGCCCCAATCAGCCCCAGCATTTT. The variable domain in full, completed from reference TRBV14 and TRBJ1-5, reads EAGVTQFPSHSVIEKGQTVTLRCDPISGHDNLYWYRRVMGKEIKFLLHFVKESKQDESGMPNNRFLAERTGGTYSTLKVQPAELEDSGVYFCASSQGPNQPQHFGDGTRLSIL.

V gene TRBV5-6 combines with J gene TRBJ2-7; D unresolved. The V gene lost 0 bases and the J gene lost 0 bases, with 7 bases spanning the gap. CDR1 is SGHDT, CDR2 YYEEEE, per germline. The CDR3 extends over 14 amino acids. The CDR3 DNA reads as TGTGCCAGCAGCTTGGAACCGGGCTCCTACGAGCAGTACGTC. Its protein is CASSLEPGSYEQYV.

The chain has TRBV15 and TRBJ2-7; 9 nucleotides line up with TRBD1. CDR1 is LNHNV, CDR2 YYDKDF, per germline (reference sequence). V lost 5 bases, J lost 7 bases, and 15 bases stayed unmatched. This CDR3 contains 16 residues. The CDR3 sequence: CATSQRPGQGETEQYF. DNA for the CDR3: TGTGCCACCAGCCAACGCCCGGGACAGGGTGAGACGGAGCAGTACTTC. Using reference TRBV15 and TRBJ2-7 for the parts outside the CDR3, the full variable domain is DAMVIQNPRYQVTQFGKPVTLSCSQTLNHNVMYWYQQKSSQAPKLLFHYYDKDFNNEADTPDNFQSRRPNTSFCFLDIRSPGLGDTAMYLCATSQRPGQGETEQYFGPGTRLTVT.

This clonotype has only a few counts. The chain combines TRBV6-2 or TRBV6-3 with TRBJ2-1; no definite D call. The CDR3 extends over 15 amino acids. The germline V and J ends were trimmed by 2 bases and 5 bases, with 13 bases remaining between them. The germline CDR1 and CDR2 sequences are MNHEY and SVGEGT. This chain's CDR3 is CASSYGLYPNNEQFF. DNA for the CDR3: TGTGCCAGCAGTTACGGCCTCTATCCCAACAATGAGCAGTTCTTC.

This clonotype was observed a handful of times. The CDR3, as DNA: TGTGCCAGCAGCGCCGGACAGCACGACGAGCAGTACTTC. As protein: CASSAGQHDEQYF. V and J are TRBV9 and TRBJ2-7; possible D gene TRBD1, 6 bases. CDR1 is SGDLS, CDR2 YYNGEE, per germline. The germline V and J ends were trimmed by 3 bases and 5 bases, with 12 bases remaining between them. This CDR3 is built from 13 residues.

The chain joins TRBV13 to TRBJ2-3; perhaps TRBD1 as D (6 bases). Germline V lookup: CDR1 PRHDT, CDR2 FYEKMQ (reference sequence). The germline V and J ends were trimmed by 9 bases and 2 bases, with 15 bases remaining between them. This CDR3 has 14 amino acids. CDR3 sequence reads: CASDRGGVTDTQYF. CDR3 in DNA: TGTGCCAGTGACCGAGGGGGTGTCACAGATACGCAGTATTTT.

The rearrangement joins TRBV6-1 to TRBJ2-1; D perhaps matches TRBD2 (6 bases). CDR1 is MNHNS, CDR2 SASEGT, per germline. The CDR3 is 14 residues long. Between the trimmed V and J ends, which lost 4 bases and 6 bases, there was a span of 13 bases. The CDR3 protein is CASSVRGSGNEQFF. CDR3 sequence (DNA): TGTGCCAGCAGTGTGCGGGGCTCGGGCAATGAGCAGTTCTTC.

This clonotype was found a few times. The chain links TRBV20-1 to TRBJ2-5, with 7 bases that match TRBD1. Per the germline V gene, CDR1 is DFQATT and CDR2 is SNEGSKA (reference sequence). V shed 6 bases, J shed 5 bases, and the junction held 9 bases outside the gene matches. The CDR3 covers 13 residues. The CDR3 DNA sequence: TGCAGTGCAACCGGGACAGCTGGGGAGACCCAGTACTTC. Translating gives CSATGTAGETQYF.

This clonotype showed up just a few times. The chain's CDR3 is CSSAKPLRGVPNEQFF. The DNA of the CDR3 is TGCAGTTCAGCAAAACCTCTTCGGGGGGTCCCCAATGAGCAGTTCTTC. The chain couples TRBV20-1 to TRBJ2-1, with 7 bases aligning to TRBD2. Per the germline V gene, CDR1 is DFQATT and CDR2 is SNEGSKA (reference sequence). J was trimmed by 6 bases and V by 8 bases; bases with no gene match: 19. The CDR3 extends over 16 amino acids.

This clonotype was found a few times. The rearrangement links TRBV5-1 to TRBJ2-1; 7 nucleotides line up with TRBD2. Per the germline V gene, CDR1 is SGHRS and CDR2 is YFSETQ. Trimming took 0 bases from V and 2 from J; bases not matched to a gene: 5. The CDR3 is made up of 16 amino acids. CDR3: CASSLVGTNPYNEQFF. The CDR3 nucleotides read TGCGCCAGCAGCTTGGTGGGGACTAACCCCTACAATGAGCAGTTCTTC.

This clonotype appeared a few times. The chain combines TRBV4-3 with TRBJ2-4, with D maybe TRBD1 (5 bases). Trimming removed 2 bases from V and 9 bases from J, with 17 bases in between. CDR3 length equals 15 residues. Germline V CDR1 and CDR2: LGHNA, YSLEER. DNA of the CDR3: TGCGCCAGCAGCCAATCAGCCGTTCAGGGTGGCATTCAGTACTTC. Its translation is CASSQSAVQGGIQYF.

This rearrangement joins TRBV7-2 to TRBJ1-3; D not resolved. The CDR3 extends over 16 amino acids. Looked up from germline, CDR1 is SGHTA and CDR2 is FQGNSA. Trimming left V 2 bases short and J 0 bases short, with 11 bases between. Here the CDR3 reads CASSLNPGLSGNTIYF. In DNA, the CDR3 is TGTGCCAGCAGCTTAAATCCGGGCCTCTCTGGAAACACCATATATTTT.

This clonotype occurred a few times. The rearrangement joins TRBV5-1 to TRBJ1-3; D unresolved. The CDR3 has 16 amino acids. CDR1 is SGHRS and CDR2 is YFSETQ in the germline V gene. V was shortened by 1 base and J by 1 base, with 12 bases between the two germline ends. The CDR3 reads CASSLTERRSGNTIYF. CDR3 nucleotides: TGCGCCAGCAGCTTGACAGAACGGCGATCTGGAAACACCATATATTTT.

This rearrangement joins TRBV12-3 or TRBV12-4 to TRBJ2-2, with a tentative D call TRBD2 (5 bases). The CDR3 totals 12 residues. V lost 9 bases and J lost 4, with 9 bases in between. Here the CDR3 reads CASVLGTGELFF. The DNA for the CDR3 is TGTGCCAGTGTACTAGGCACCGGGGAGCTGTTTTTT.

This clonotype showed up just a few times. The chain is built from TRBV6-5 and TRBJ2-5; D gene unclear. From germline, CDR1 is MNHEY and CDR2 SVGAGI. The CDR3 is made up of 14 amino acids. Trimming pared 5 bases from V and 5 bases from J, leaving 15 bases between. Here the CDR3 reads CASSNLGKRETQYF. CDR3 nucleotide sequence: TGTGCCAGCAGTAACTTAGGGAAGAGGGAGACCCAGTACTTC.

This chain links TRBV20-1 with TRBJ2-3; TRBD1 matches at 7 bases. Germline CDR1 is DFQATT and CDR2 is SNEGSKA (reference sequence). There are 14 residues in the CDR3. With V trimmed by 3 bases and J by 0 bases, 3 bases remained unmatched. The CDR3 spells CSARGTVSTDTQYF. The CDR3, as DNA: TGCAGTGCTAGGGGGACAGTCAGCACAGATACGCAGTATTTT.

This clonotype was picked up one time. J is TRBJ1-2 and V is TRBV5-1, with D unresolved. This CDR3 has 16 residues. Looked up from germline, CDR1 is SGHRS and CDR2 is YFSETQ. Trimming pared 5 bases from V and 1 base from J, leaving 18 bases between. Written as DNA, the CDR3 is TGCGCCAGCAGACTTGGAGAGGGATTGAATAACTATGGCTACACCTTC. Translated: CASRLGEGLNNYGYTF.

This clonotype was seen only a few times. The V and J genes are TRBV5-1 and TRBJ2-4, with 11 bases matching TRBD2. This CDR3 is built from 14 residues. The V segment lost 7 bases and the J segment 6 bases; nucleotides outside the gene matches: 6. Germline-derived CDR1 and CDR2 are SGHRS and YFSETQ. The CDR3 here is CASADTSGGNIQYF. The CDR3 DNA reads TGCGCCAGCGCTGATACTAGCGGGGGAAACATTCAGTACTTC.

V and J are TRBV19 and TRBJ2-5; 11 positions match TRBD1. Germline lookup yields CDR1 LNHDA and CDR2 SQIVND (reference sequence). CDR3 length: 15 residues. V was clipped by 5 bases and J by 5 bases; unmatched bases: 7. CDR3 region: CASSLGQGARETQYF. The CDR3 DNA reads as TGTGCCAGTAGTCTCGGACAGGGGGCCAGGGAGACCCAGTACTTC.

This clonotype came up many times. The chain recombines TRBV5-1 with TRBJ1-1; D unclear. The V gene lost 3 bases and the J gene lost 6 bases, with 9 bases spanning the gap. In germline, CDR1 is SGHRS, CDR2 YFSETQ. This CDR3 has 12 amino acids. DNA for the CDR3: TGCGCCAGCAGCTCGACCAGCTCTGAAGCTTTCTTT. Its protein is CASSSTSSEAFF. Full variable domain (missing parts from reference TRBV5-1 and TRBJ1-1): KAGVTQTPRYLIKTRGQQVTLSCSPISGHRSVSWYQQTPGQGLQFLFEYFSETQRNKGNFPGRFSGRQFSNSRSEMNVSTLELGDSALYLCASSSTSSEAFFGQGTRLTVV.

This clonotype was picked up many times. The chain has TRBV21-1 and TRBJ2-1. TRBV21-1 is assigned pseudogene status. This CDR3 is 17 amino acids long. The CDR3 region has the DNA TGTGCCAGCAGCAAAGTGTGGGAAAGTTGCTCCTACAATGAGCAGTTCTTC. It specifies CASSKVWESCSYNEQFF.

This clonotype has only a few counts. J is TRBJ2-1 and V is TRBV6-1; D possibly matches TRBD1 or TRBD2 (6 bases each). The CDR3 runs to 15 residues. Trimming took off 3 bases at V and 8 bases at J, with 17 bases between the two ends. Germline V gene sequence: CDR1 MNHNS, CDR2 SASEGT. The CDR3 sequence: CASSEGPGANHEQFF. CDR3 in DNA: TGTGCCAGCAGTGAGGGGCCGGGGGCCAACCATGAGCAGTTCTTC.